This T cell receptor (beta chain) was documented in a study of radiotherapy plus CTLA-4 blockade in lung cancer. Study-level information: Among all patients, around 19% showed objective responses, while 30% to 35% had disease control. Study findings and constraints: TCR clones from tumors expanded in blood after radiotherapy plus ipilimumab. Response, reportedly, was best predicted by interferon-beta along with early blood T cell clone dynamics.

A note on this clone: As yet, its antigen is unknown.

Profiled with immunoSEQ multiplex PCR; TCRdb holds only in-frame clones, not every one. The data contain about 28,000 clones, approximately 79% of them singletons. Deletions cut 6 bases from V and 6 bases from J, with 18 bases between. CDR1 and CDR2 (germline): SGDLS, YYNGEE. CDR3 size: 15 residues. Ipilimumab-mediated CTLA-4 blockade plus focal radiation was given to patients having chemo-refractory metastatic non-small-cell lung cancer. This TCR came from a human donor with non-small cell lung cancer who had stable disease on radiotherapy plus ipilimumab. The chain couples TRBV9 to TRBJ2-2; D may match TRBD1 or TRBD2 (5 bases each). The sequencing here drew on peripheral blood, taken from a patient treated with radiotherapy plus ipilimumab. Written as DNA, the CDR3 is TGTGCCAGCACCCCCCGAACTCGGGGCGCCGGGGAGCTGTTTTTT. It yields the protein CASTPRTRGAGELFF.